These T cell receptor beta chains were read from a single sample in a study of cytomegalovirus exposure and HLA in healthy donors. This table comes from immunoSEQ multiplex PCR, and its TCRdb copy is limited to in-frame clones, with some not included. The sample has around 190,000 clones, about 80% seen once. Input material: PBMCs. The receptors originated from a woman aged 40 to 50 in good health and CMV-seronegative. The CDR3 runs from the conserved cysteine through the conserved F or W.

V | CDR3
TRBV5-1 | CASTQGMNTEAFF
TRBV9 | CASSVGRGPLNEQFF
TRBV2 | CASSLGQGYGYTF
TRBV7-2 | CASSRDRAGSNQPQHF
TRBV5-8 | CASSYNRGSEQYF
TRBV29-1 | CSATSVTQYF
TRBV2 | CASSVQRTEQYF
TRBV7-6 | CASSPLLSNEKLFF
TRBV5-4 | CASSAEREGYNEQFF
TRBV9 | CASSVAGTPSGANVLTF
TRBV7-2 | CASSPSGGTSTDTQYF